This is a list of T cell receptor beta chains from one sample in a study of blood T cell repertoires in COVID-19. The table came from immunoSEQ multiplex PCR; TCRdb's copy has only in-frame clones and leaves some out. The repertoire includes some 530,000 clones, 70% to 90% of them detected once, and more than 3% sits in the top ten. Sequenced: peripheral blood. The origin of the receptors is a human donor in a cohort sampled during active COVID-19. Each CDR3 is given with its conserved first and last residue. A D gene is named only where the DNA matches it firmly. Clone size, where shown, is once, few, many, or a class for clones that have expanded.

v_gene	j_gene	d_gene	abundance	CDR3aa	CDR3nt
TRBV14	TRBJ2-3	NA	NA	CASLSTDTQYF	TGTGCCAGCCTGAGCACAGATACGCAGTATTTT
TRBV27	TRBJ1-1	TRBD1	NA	CASSPRTGNTEAFF	TGTGCCAGCAGTCCCCGGACAGGCAACACTGAAGCTTTCTTT
TRBV11-2	TRBJ2-7	NA	few	CASSSSHRATSSYEQYF	TGTGCCAGCAGCTCCTCACATCGGGCGACTAGCTCCTACGAGCAGTACTTC
TRBV6-5	TRBJ1-2	TRBD1	NA	CAAQDRLGYGYTF	TGTGCCGCCCAGGACAGGCTGGGCTATGGCTACACCTTC
TRBV9	TRBJ2-7	TRBD1	NA	CASSGRDREYEQYF	TGTGCCAGCAGCGGCCGGGACAGGGAATACGAGCAGTACTTC
TRBV5-6	TRBJ2-7	TRBD1	NA	CASSYGTGGYEQYF	TGTGCCAGCAGCTATGGGACAGGGGGGTACGAGCAGTACTTC
TRBV6-5	TRBJ2-5	NA	once	CASKIPGQRETQYF	TGTGCCAGCAAGATTCCGGGACAACGAGAGACCCAGTACTTC
TRBV5-1	TRBJ2-3	NA	NA	CASRIDRSTDTQYF	TGCGCCAGCAGAATAGACAGGAGCACAGATACGCAGTATTTT
TRBV28	TRBJ1-5	NA	NA	CASSSPGHPAINHF	TGTGCCAGCAGTTCGCCGGGACACCCAGCAATCAATCATTTT
TRBV30	TRBJ1-2	NA	NA	CAWSLGANYGYTF	TGTGCCTGGAGTTTGGGGGCCAACTATGGCTACACCTTC
TRBV5-1	TRBJ1-6	NA	NA	CASSLGQNNSPLHF	TGCGCCAGCAGCTTAGGACAGAATAATTCACCCCTCCACTTT
TRBV11-2	TRBJ1-1	TRBD1	NA	CASSLSDRGPEAFF	TGTGCCAGCAGCTTGTCCGACAGGGGCCCTGAAGCTTTCTTT
TRBV12-5	TRBJ2-1	TRBD1	NA	CASGLGPGQGIANEQFF	TGTGCTAGTGGTTTGGGGCCGGGACAGGGGATTGCCAATGAGCAGTTCTTC
TRBV7-2	TRBJ1-3	NA	once	CASSPVMGLGNTIYF	TGTGCTAGCAGCCCAGTCATGGGGCTTGGAAACACCATATATTTT
TRBV5-1	TRBJ1-1	NA	NA	CASSSIRAGDTEAFF	TGCGCCAGCAGCTCTATCAGAGCAGGGGACACTGAAGCTTTCTTT
TRBV4-1	TRBJ2-3	TRBD1	NA	CASSQLLPGGDTQYF	TGCGCCAGCAGCCAATTATTACCAGGGGGAGATACGCAGTATTTT
TRBV6-6	TRBJ2-3	TRBD2	many	CASRGLAGVQGTQYF	TGTGCCAGCAGGGGACTAGCGGGAGTACAGGGTACGCAGTATTTT
TRBV11-2	TRBJ1-6	NA	NA	CASSGGEWHLNSPLHF	TGTGCCAGCAGCGGGGGGGAATGGCACCTGAATTCACCCCTCCACTTT
TRBV4-2	TRBJ1-3	TRBD1	NA	CASSQGQVGNTIYF	TGTGCCAGCAGCCAGGGACAGGTTGGAAACACCATATATTTT
TRBV7-2	TRBJ1-5	NA	NA	CASSLVSGNSNQPQHF	TGTGCCAGCAGCTTAGTATCAGGGAATAGCAATCAGCCCCAGCATTTT
TRBV6-5	TRBJ1-1	TRBD1	NA	CATWTGLNTEAFF	TGTGCCACCTGGACAGGTTTGAACACTGAAGCTTTCTTT
TRBV10-3	TRBJ2-2	TRBD1	NA	CAIRLDRANTGELFF	TGTGCCATCAGGTTGGACAGGGCGAACACCGGGGAGCTGTTTTTT
TRBV5-1	TRBJ2-2	TRBD2	NA	CASSPRTSGTGELFF	TGCGCCAGCAGCCCACGGACTAGCGGAACCGGGGAGCTGTTTTTT
TRBV2	TRBJ1-5	NA	NA	CASSGQFRNQPQHF	TGTGCCAGCAGCGGACAGTTTCGCAATCAGCCCCAGCATTTT
TRBV30	TRBJ1-6	NA	NA	CAWSVQANSPLHF	TGTGCCTGGAGTGTACAGGCTAATTCACCCCTCCACTTT
TRBV7-3	TRBJ2-7	TRBD2	many	CASSSSGLAGGYEQYF	TGTGCCAGCAGCTCATCGGGACTAGCGGGAGGGTACGAGCAGTACTTC
TRBV10-1	TRBJ1-3	NA	NA	CASSDRPGNTIYF	TGCGCCAGTTCCGACAGACCTGGAAACACCATATATTTT
TRBV7-2	TRBJ2-7	TRBD1	once	CASSDRQGPGPYEQYF	TGTGCCAGCAGCGACCGACAGGGACCGGGCCCCTACGAGCAGTACTTC
TRBV5-1	TRBJ2-2	NA	NA	CASAPGQVPGELFF	TGCGCCAGCGCCCCCGGCCAGGTACCCGGGGAGCTGTTTTTT
TRBV24-1	TRBJ2-1	TRBD2	NA	CATSDVMQKTVGLAGGSSYNEQFF	TGTGCCACCAGTGATGTCATGCAGAAAACGGTCGGACTAGCGGGGGGGAGCTCCTACAATGAGCAGTTCTTC
TRBV11-2	TRBJ1-4	NA	NA	CASSFRSLGEKLFF	TGTGCCAGCAGCTTCAGGTCGTTGGGTGAAAAACTGTTTTTT
TRBV6-5	TRBJ2-7	TRBD1	once	CASSYRDRGHYEQYF	TGTGCCAGCAGTTACAGGGACAGGGGGCACTACGAGCAGTACTTC
TRBV4-2	TRBJ1-2	TRBD1	NA	CASSQGDRGDSGYTF	TGTGCCAGCAGCCAAGGGGACAGGGGGGATAGTGGCTACACCTTC
TRBV2	TRBJ2-1	NA	NA	CASRPARSISYNEQFF	TGTGCCAGCAGGCCGGCCCGGAGCATTTCCTACAATGAGCAGTTCTTC
TRBV29-1	TRBJ2-7	NA	NA	CSVGPGNF	NA
TRBV6-1	TRBJ1-5	NA	NA	CASSEAARQRYSNQPQHF	TGTGCCAGCAGTGAAGCGGCCCGACAGAGATATAGCAATCAGCCCCAGCATTTT
TRBV24-1	TRBJ2-5	NA	NA	CATSETGRIQETQYF	TGTGCCACCAGTGAGACAGGGAGGATCCAAGAGACCCAGTACTTC
TRBV3-1/TRBV3-2	TRBJ1-5	NA	NA	CASSQGAGSNQPQHF	TGTGCCAGCAGCCAAGGGGCGGGCAGCAATCAGCCCCAGCATTTT
TRBV4-3	TRBJ1-4	TRBD1	NA	CASSQEGGRNEKLFF	TGCGCCAGCAGCCAAGAAGGGGGCCGTAATGAAAAACTGTTTTTT
TRBV5-4	TRBJ1-1	NA	NA	CASSRPNTEAFF	TGTGCCAGCAGCCGTCCGAACACTGAAGCTTTCTTT
TRBV19	TRBJ1-2	TRBD1	NA	CASSPRQGFPYGYTF	TGTGCCAGTTCGCCCCGACAGGGTTTCCCCTATGGCTACACCTTC
TRBV4-1	TRBJ2-5	TRBD2	once	CASSQDVGGETQYF	TGCGCCAGCAGCCAAGATGTGGGGGGGGAGACCCAGTACTTC
TRBV9	TRBJ1-2	NA	NA	CASSVVPEAGYTF	TGTGCCAGCAGCGTAGTACCCGAGGCGGGCTACACCTTC
TRBV29-1	TRBJ1-4	NA	NA	CSAGQRGEKLFF	TGCAGCGCTGGACAGAGGGGTGAAAAACTGTTTTTT
TRBV29-1	TRBJ1-2	TRBD1	NA	CSVGQGHGYTF	TGCAGCGTTGGACAGGGGCATGGCTACACCTTC
TRBV5-4	TRBJ1-1	NA	NA	CASSSPGNTEAFF	TGTGCCAGCAGCTCCCCAGGGAACACTGAAGCTTTCTTT
TRBV27	TRBJ2-2	NA	NA	CASSIRGDAGELFF	TGTGCCAGCAGTATCAGGGGTGACGCCGGGGAGCTGTTTTTT
TRBV6-2/TRBV6-3	TRBJ2-6	NA	few	CASSWGDTYFANVLTF	TGTGCCAGCAGTTGGGGAGACACGTACTTCGCCAACGTCCTGACTTTC
TRBV3-1/TRBV3-2	TRBJ1-2	TRBD1	few	CASSQAGGAGYGYTF	TGTGCCAGCAGCCAAGCAGGGGGCGCGGGCTATGGCTACACCTTC
TRBV2	TRBJ2-1	TRBD2	NA	CASSPLRLADYSYNEQFF	TGTGCCAGCAGTCCACTACGGCTAGCGGACTACTCCTACAATGAGCAGTTCTTC
TRBV28	TRBJ2-3	TRBD1	NA	CASSRDSHLTDTQYF	TGTGCCAGCAGTCGGGACAGCCATCTCACAGATACGCAGTATTTT
TRBV28	TRBJ1-3	NA	NA	CASNSPGAAGNTIYF	TGTGCCAGCAACTCCCCTGGGGCGGCTGGAAACACCATATATTTT
TRBV7-9	TRBJ2-5	TRBD1	NA	CASSPWDRGDEETQYF	TGTGCCAGCAGCCCATGGGACAGGGGGGACGAAGAGACCCAGTACTTC
TRBV5-1	TRBJ1-1	NA	NA	CASSYGHLNTEAFF	TGCGCCAGCAGCTACGGACACTTGAACACTGAAGCTTTCTTT
TRBV10-1	TRBJ2-1	TRBD2	NA	CASSAAGVWNEQFF	TGCGCCAGCAGTGCAGCGGGAGTGTGGAATGAGCAGTTCTTC